These T cell receptor beta chains were read from a single sample in a study of T cell responses to AZD1222 COVID-19 vaccine. TCRdb's table, derived via immunoSEQ multiplex PCR, lists solely in-frame clones and lacks some. The sample holds more than 50,000 clones, roughly 90% seen once. This sample comprised peripheral blood, obtained on day 0 of AZD1222 vaccination. The receptors stem from an adult in good health. Each CDR3 is given with its conserved first and last residue. Fields, in order: D gene, J gene, V gene, clone size, CDR3 DNA, CDR3 protein. D genes are given only for firm matches. Clone size is given for some rows only: seen once, a few or many times, or a class if the clone is expanded.

>TRBD2|TRBJ2-7|TRBV9|NA
TGTGCCAGCAGCGAGGGACTAGCGGGAGGGCTGCTGGGTTACGAGCAGTACTTC
CASSEGLAGGLLGYEQYF
>NA|TRBJ1-3|TRBV19|NA
TGTGCCAGTAGAATCAGTCCCTCTGGAAACACCATATATTTT
CASRISPSGNTIYF
>NA|TRBJ1-3|TRBV6-5|NA
TGTGCCTCCTCTTCCCGGCAGACAGGAGGAAACACCATATATTTT
CASSSRQTGGNTIYF
>TRBD2|TRBJ2-1|TRBV27|NA
TGTGCCAGCAGCCCTCCGATGACCAGCGGGAGTTTCGATGAGCAGTTCTTC
CASSPPMTSGSFDEQFF
>TRBD1|TRBJ2-1|TRBV19|NA
TGTGCCAGTAGTATTCCGGGACAGGGCACCCCCCAGTTCTTC
CASSIPGQGTPQFF
>NA|TRBJ1-1|TRBV29-1|once
TGCAGCGTTGAGACGGTGGGAACAGCTTTCTTT
CSVETVGTAFF
>TRBD1|TRBJ1-2|TRBV19|NA
TGTGCCAGTACCACCCGGGACAGGGGGCGAATTGGCTACACCTTC
CASTTRDRGRIGYTF
>NA|TRBJ2-2|TRBV19|NA
TGTGCCAGTATGGGAACCGCGACGAACACCGGGGAGCTGTTTTTT
CASMGTATNTGELFF
>TRBD2|TRBJ2-7|TRBV5-1|NA
TGCGCCAGCAGCTTGGGAGCGACTAGCGGGATTGTGCAGTACTTC
CASSLGATSGIVQYF
>NA|TRBJ1-1|TRBV11-2|NA
TGTGCCAGCAGCCGGGAGGGCACTGAAGCTTTCTTT
CASSREGTEAFF
>NA|TRBJ1-2|TRBV6-1|NA
TGTGCCAGCAGTGAAGCGCGAACGGCGGTCGGGGGCTACACCTTC
CASSEARTAVGGYTF
>NA|TRBJ2-3|TRBV6-4|NA
TGTGCCAGCAGTGACCTCAGCACAGATACGCAGTATTTT
CASSDLSTDTQYF
>TRBD1|TRBJ1-2|TRBV13|few
TGTGCCAGCAGCTCGAAGCCCGCGGACAGGATCTATGGCTACACCTTC
CASSSKPADRIYGYTF
>NA|TRBJ1-2|TRBV28|NA
TGTGCCAGCAGACAGGGTTTAAACTATGGCTACACCTTC
CASRQGLNYGYTF
>TRBD1|TRBJ1-1|TRBV6-2/TRBV6-3|NA
TGTGCCAGCAGTGCAGGGGACAGGGACACTGAAGCTTTCTTT
CASSAGDRDTEAFF
>NA|TRBJ1-5|TRBV10-1|NA
TGCGCCAGCACCTTCGGGCACGGCAATCAGCCCCAGCATTTT
CASTFGHGNQPQHF
>NA|TRBJ2-1|TRBV7-9|NA
TGTGCCAGCAGCTTATTTCAGGCAGGCTCCTACAATGAGCAGTTCTTC
CASSLFQAGSYNEQFF
>NA|TRBJ1-1|TRBV6-5|NA
TGTGCCAGCGGCGACGGGGGGCCCCCTGAAGCTTTCTTT
CASGDGGPPEAFF
>TRBD2|TRBJ2-3|TRBV28|NA
TGTGCCAGCAGCCAGACTAGCGGGAGAACAAAGAGCACAGATACGCAGTATTTT
CASSQTSGRTKSTDTQYF
>NA|TRBJ2-3|TRBV19|NA
TGTGCCAGTAGTAGGTGGGACGGAACCACAGATACGCAGTATTTT
CASSRWDGTTDTQYF
>NA|TRBJ2-6|TRBV2|NA
TGTGCCAGCAGCCCGAGCCCTGGGGCCAACGTCCTGACTTTC
CASSPSPGANVLTF
>NA|TRBJ1-1|TRBV5-8|NA
TGTGCCAGCACCCCTGGGGGGGCGAACACTGAAGCTTTCTTT
CASTPGGANTEAFF
>TRBD1|TRBJ2-7|TRBV7-3|once
TGTGCCAGCAGCTCATCAGGGGGCTACGAGCAGTACTTC
CASSSSGGYEQYF
>NA|TRBJ2-3|TRBV9|NA
TGTGCCAGCAGCGTAGGGGGAGATACGCAGTATTTT
CASSVGGDTQYF
>NA|TRBJ1-2|TRBV12-3/TRBV12-4|NA
TGTGCCAGCAGTTTAGCCATATACTATGGCTACACCTTC
CASSLAIYYGYTF
>TRBD1|TRBJ1-1|TRBV27|NA
TGTGCCAGCAGTACCTGGACAGGCCGGGAAGCTTTCTTT
CASSTWTGREAFF
>TRBD2|TRBJ2-1|TRBV19|NA
TGTGCCAGTAGTACGGGACACTCGGGACTAGTGTCCTACAATGAGCAGTTCTTC
CASSTGHSGLVSYNEQFF
>TRBD2|TRBJ2-3|TRBV7-3|NA
TGTGCCAGCAGCTTAACTAGCGGGACGTCAGATACGCAGTATTTT
CASSLTSGTSDTQYF
>NA|TRBJ2-7|TRBV12-3/TRBV12-4|few
TGTGCCAGCAGAATGGACGGTTCCTACGAGCAGTACTTC
CASRMDGSYEQYF
>NA|TRBJ1-4|TRBV28|NA
TGTGCCAGCAGTATATACCAGGGGCTGGGTGAAAAACTGTTTTTT
CASSIYQGLGEKLFF
>NA|TRBJ2-7|TRBV7-2|NA
TGTGCCAGCAGCCAACATTACTCCGAGCAGTACTTC
CASSQHYSEQYF
>TRBD1|TRBJ1-5|TRBV7-2|NA
TGTGCCAGCAGCTTGGGACAGGGTGAACAGCCCCAGCATTTT
CASSLGQGEQPQHF
>NA|TRBJ2-1|TRBV29-1|NA
TGCAGCGTTGAACGGGCTAGCGACTACAATGAGCAGTTCTTC
CSVERASDYNEQFF
>NA|TRBJ2-7|TRBV5-1|NA
TGCGCCAGCAGCTTGTATAGGCAGGGACCCTACGAGCAGTACTTC
CASSLYRQGPYEQYF
>NA|TRBJ1-2|TRBV7-8|NA
TGTGCCAGCAGCTTTATGGGGGCGGGAAGGCGTAACTATGGCTACACCTTC
CASSFMGAGRRNYGYTF
>TRBD2|TRBJ2-3|TRBV2|once
TGTGCCAGCAAGGAATTAGCGGGAGGGTACGCAGATACGCAGTATTTT
CASKELAGGYADTQYF
>TRBD1|TRBJ2-3|TRBV7-3|NA
TGTGCCAGCAGCTTTGACAGGGCGACAGATACGCAGTATTTT
CASSFDRATDTQYF
>NA|TRBJ1-5|TRBV29-1|NA
TGCAGCGTTGAAGGGGGTAAGGGTCAGCCCCAGCATTTT
CSVEGGKGQPQHF
>TRBD1|TRBJ2-1|TRBV4-1|NA
TGCGCCAGCAGCCAAGTCCCCACAGGGGGAAGCTCCTACAATGAGCAGTTCTTC
CASSQVPTGGSSYNEQFF
>NA|TRBJ2-7|TRBV6-5|once
TGTGCCAGCAGTTACGGGGGAGCGGTCTACGAGCAGTACTTC
CASSYGGAVYEQYF
>NA|TRBJ1-2|TRBV6-6|NA
TGTGCCAGCACCAACTATGCGAGAGACTATGGCTACACCTTC
CASTNYARDYGYTF
>TRBD1|TRBJ1-2|TRBV6-5|NA
TGTGCCAGCAGTTACAAGGGGGCATCCTATGGCTACACCTTC
CASSYKGASYGYTF
>NA|TRBJ2-3|TRBV7-9|NA
TGTGCCAGCACCCCTGTTAGCACTAGCACAGATACGCAGTATTTT
CASTPVSTSTDTQYF
>TRBD2|TRBJ2-3|TRBV4-2|NA
TGTGCCAGCAGCCAAGCCGGACTAGCGGGAAGACCAGATACGCAGTATTTT
CASSQAGLAGRPDTQYF